This T cell receptor beta chain was found in a study of cytomegalovirus exposure and HLA in healthy donors. With 4 bases clipped from V and 9 bases from J, the junction kept 9 bases outside the gene matches. The CDR3 extends over 15 amino acids. Germline CDR1 MDHEN, CDR2 SYDVKM. The PCR ran on 60 Vbeta and 13 Jbeta primers. Assay: immunoSEQ multiplex PCR; the TCRdb copy retains only in-frame clones and omits some. This sample has 100,000 or so clones, with about 70% found just once. Sequences were obtained from PBMCs. The rearrangement links TRBV28 to TRBJ2-1; 10 bases align to TRBD2. This TCR was recovered from a woman younger than 30 in good health and CMV-seropositive. The DNA for the CDR3 is TGTGCCAGCAGTTCACGCACTAGCGGGATTGGTGAGCAGTTCTTC. It yields the protein CASSSRTSGIGEQFF.